This record looks at one TCR beta chain sequence and its context. This sample was taken from a study of blood T cell repertoires in COVID-19. TCRdb's copy holds only in-frame clones and misses some; the assay was immunoSEQ multiplex PCR. There are 220,000 or so clones in the sample; around four fifths occur only once, and over 7% lies in the top ten. The source material was peripheral blood. The receptor was isolated from a woman aged 80 or over with COVID-19, enrolled during active disease.

The CDR3 here is CASSPGLENEQFF. The CDR3 DNA is TGTGCCAGCTCACCGGGACTGGAGAATGAGCAGTTCTTC. The V and J genes are TRBV18 and TRBJ2-1, with D perhaps TRBD2 (6 bases). V was clipped by 3 bases and J by 7 bases, with 10 bases between them. Germline loops: CDR1 KGHSH, CDR2 LQKENI. The CDR3 has 13 amino acids.